Listed below are T cell receptor beta chains from one sample, sequenced in a study of blood T cell repertoires in COVID-19. Clones were sequenced by immunoSEQ multiplex PCR, and TCRdb holds only the in-frame ones, with some missing. The data hold about 55,000 clones, with 65% to 90% observed a single time. Sequencing was done on a sample of peripheral blood. Receptor source: a man between 70 and 80 years old with acute or convalescent COVID-19. CDR3s include the opening cysteine and the closing phenylalanine or tryptophan. Fields, in order: D gene, V gene, J gene, clone size, CDR3 protein, CDR3 DNA. A D gene is named only where the DNA matches it firmly. Where a row states a size, it is once, few, many or the class of an expanded clone; other rows omit it.

d_gene: TRBD1
v_gene: TRBV7-2
j_gene: TRBJ1-6
abundance: once
CDR3aa: CASSADRGYSPLHF
CDR3nt: TGTGCCAGCAGCGCTGACAGGGGCTACTCACCCCTCCACTTT

d_gene: -
v_gene: TRBV7-6
j_gene: TRBJ2-5
abundance: -
CDR3aa: CASSLEGGETQYF
CDR3nt: TGTGCCAGCAGCTTAGAAGGGGGAGAGACCCAGTACTTC

d_gene: TRBD2
v_gene: TRBV7-7
j_gene: TRBJ2-1
abundance: -
CDR3aa: CASSPGSGNYNEQFF
CDR3nt: TGTGCTAGCAGCCCCGGTAGCGGGAACTACAATGAGCAGTTCTTC

d_gene: TRBD2
v_gene: TRBV2
j_gene: TRBJ2-1
abundance: -
CDR3aa: CASSIRSGNSYNEQFF
CDR3nt: TGTGCCAGCAGTATACGCAGCGGGAACTCCTACAATGAGCAGTTCTTC

d_gene: -
v_gene: TRBV12-5
j_gene: TRBJ1-5
abundance: once
CDR3aa: CASGPGLDNQPQHF
CDR3nt: TGTGCTAGTGGCCCGGGGTTGGACAATCAGCCCCAGCATTTT

d_gene: TRBD2
v_gene: TRBV13
j_gene: TRBJ2-5
abundance: -
CDR3aa: CASSVTSGGETQYF
CDR3nt: TGTGCCAGCAGCGTAACTAGCGGGGGGGAGACCCAGTACTTC

d_gene: -
v_gene: TRBV25-1
j_gene: TRBJ2-1
abundance: once
CDR3aa: CASRLSTYNEQFF
CDR3nt: TGTGCCAGCAGATTATCTACCTACAATGAGCAGTTCTTC

d_gene: TRBD2
v_gene: TRBV29-1
j_gene: TRBJ2-2
abundance: -
CDR3aa: CSVEGTSSNTGELFF
CDR3nt: TGCAGCGTCGAAGGGACTAGCTCGAACACCGGGGAGCTGTTTTTT

d_gene: -
v_gene: TRBV19
j_gene: TRBJ2-1
abundance: -
CDR3aa: CASSMLAGRNEQFF
CDR3nt: TGTGCCAGTAGTATGCTGGCAGGGCGTAATGAGCAGTTCTTC

d_gene: TRBD1
v_gene: TRBV7-2
j_gene: TRBJ1-4
abundance: -
CDR3aa: CASSLGIRGVGEKLFF
CDR3nt: TGTGCCAGCAGCCTAGGGATCAGGGGGGTCGGGGAAAAACTGTTTTTT

d_gene: TRBD2
v_gene: TRBV7-3
j_gene: TRBJ2-2
abundance: -
CDR3aa: CASSLAGPSNTGELFF
CDR3nt: TGTGCCAGCAGCCTAGCGGGACCCTCGAACACCGGGGAGCTGTTTTTT

d_gene: -
v_gene: TRBV3-1/TRBV3-2
j_gene: TRBJ1-6
abundance: -
CDR3aa: CASSEGRGQSPLHF
CDR3nt: TGTGCCAGCAGCGAGGGCAGGGGCCAGTCACCCCTCCACTTT

d_gene: TRBD1
v_gene: TRBV11-2
j_gene: TRBJ1-6
abundance: -
CDR3aa: CASSRADRSDSPLHF
CDR3nt: TGTGCCAGCAGCCGCGCGGACAGGTCTGATTCACCCCTCCACTTT

d_gene: -
v_gene: TRBV4-3
j_gene: TRBJ2-2
abundance: -
CDR3aa: CASSRGDSPNTGELFF
CDR3nt: TGCGCCAGCAGCCGGGGGGACAGTCCCAACACCGGGGAGCTGTTTTTT

d_gene: TRBD1
v_gene: TRBV7-9
j_gene: TRBJ2-2
abundance: -
CDR3aa: CASSPGTGNTGELFF
CDR3nt: TGTGCCAGCAGCCCTGGGACAGGGAACACCGGGGAGCTGTTTTTT

d_gene: -
v_gene: TRBV6-4
j_gene: TRBJ1-5
abundance: -
CDR3aa: CASRASVAPISNQPQHF
CDR3nt: TGTGCCAGCAGAGCCAGCGTCGCACCCATAAGCAATCAGCCCCAGCATTTT

d_gene: TRBD1
v_gene: TRBV10-3
j_gene: TRBJ2-3
abundance: -
CDR3aa: CAISEWQGADTQYF
CDR3nt: TGTGCCATCAGTGAGTGGCAGGGGGCAGATACGCAGTATTTT

d_gene: TRBD1
v_gene: TRBV7-6
j_gene: TRBJ1-6
abundance: -
CDR3aa: CASSYRGAGGDSPLHF
CDR3nt: TGTGCCAGCAGCTACAGAGGCGCAGGGGGCGATTCACCCCTCCACTTT

d_gene: -
v_gene: TRBV24-1
j_gene: TRBJ1-5
abundance: -
CDR3aa: CATSDLKGGPQQPQHF
CDR3nt: TGTGCCACCAGTGATTTGAAAGGGGGTCCGCAACAGCCCCAGCATTTT

d_gene: -
v_gene: TRBV7-9
j_gene: TRBJ1-2
abundance: few
CDR3aa: CASSLVSAIGTF
CDR3nt: TGTGCCAGCAGCTTAGTGTCGGCCATCGGGACCTTC

d_gene: TRBD2
v_gene: TRBV2
j_gene: TRBJ2-2
abundance: -
CDR3aa: CASSGEGNTGELFF
CDR3nt: TGTGCCAGCAGTGGGGAGGGGAACACCGGGGAGCTGTTTTTT

d_gene: TRBD2
v_gene: TRBV24-1
j_gene: TRBJ2-1
abundance: -
CDR3aa: CATSAPGGMGEQFF
CDR3nt: TGTGCCACCAGTGCCCCCGGGGGGATGGGGGAGCAGTTCTTC

d_gene: -
v_gene: TRBV2
j_gene: TRBJ2-3
abundance: -
CDR3aa: CASSEHGGPTTDTQYF
CDR3nt: TGTGCCAGCAGTGAACACGGGGGGCCCACCACAGATACGCAGTATTTT

d_gene: -
v_gene: TRBV5-1
j_gene: TRBJ1-1
abundance: -
CDR3aa: CASSGRDLTEAFF
CDR3nt: TGCGCCAGCAGCGGGAGGGATCTCACTGAAGCTTTCTTT

d_gene: TRBD1
v_gene: TRBV14
j_gene: TRBJ2-7
abundance: -
CDR3aa: CASSQDKGAWSYEQYF
CDR3nt: TGTGCCAGCAGCCAAGATAAGGGGGCCTGGTCCTACGAGCAGTACTTC

d_gene: TRBD1
v_gene: TRBV7-2
j_gene: TRBJ1-1
abundance: -
CDR3aa: CASSSGGFTEAFF
CDR3nt: TGTGCCAGCAGCTCAGGGGGGTTCACTGAAGCTTTCTTT

d_gene: TRBD2
v_gene: TRBV4-3
j_gene: TRBJ2-7
abundance: -
CDR3aa: CASSDSGRAYEQYF
CDR3nt: TGCGCCAGCAGCGATAGCGGGAGGGCCTACGAGCAGTACTTC

d_gene: TRBD1
v_gene: TRBV6-5
j_gene: TRBJ1-1
abundance: -
CDR3aa: CASSSRTGGIEAFF
CDR3nt: TGTGCCAGCAGTAGTCGGACAGGGGGCATTGAAGCTTTCTTT

d_gene: -
v_gene: TRBV28
j_gene: TRBJ2-3
abundance: -
CDR3aa: CASGGDTQYF
CDR3nt: TGTGCCAGCGGGGGGGATACGCAGTATTTT

d_gene: -
v_gene: TRBV9
j_gene: TRBJ2-3
abundance: -
CDR3aa: CASSKQGRASSTDTQYF
CDR3nt: TGTGCCAGCAGCAAACAGGGTAGAGCTTCTAGCACAGATACGCAGTATTTT

d_gene: -
v_gene: TRBV6-4
j_gene: TRBJ2-3
abundance: -
CDR3aa: CASSDSRAGSDTQYF
CDR3nt: TGTGCCAGCAGTGACTCCAGAGCAGGGTCAGATACGCAGTATTTT

d_gene: TRBD1
v_gene: TRBV18
j_gene: TRBJ2-7
abundance: once
CDR3aa: CASSPLRDSVYEQYF
CDR3nt: TGTGCCAGCTCACCCCTCCGGGACAGTGTCTACGAGCAGTACTTC

d_gene: TRBD1
v_gene: TRBV19
j_gene: TRBJ1-1
abundance: -
CDR3aa: CASSVYGQAIEAFF
CDR3nt: TGTGCCAGTAGTGTTTATGGACAGGCGATTGAAGCTTTCTTT

d_gene: -
v_gene: TRBV6-2/TRBV6-3
j_gene: TRBJ2-5
abundance: -
CDR3aa: CASSYSGGVETQYF
CDR3nt: TGTGCCAGCAGTTATAGCGGAGGGGTAGAGACCCAGTACTTC

d_gene: -
v_gene: TRBV5-1
j_gene: TRBJ1-1
abundance: few
CDR3aa: CASSLVADMNTEAFF
CDR3nt: TGCGCCAGCAGCTTGGTGGCAGACATGAACACTGAAGCTTTCTTT

d_gene: TRBD1
v_gene: TRBV5-1
j_gene: TRBJ1-4
abundance: -
CDR3aa: CASSSTGTGEEKLFF
CDR3nt: TGCGCCAGCAGCTCCACCGGGACAGGGGAGGAAAAACTGTTTTTT

d_gene: -
v_gene: TRBV7-2
j_gene: TRBJ1-3
abundance: -
CDR3aa: CASSLSVGAGNTIYF
CDR3nt: TGTGCCAGCAGCCTCTCGGTAGGGGCTGGAAACACCATATATTTT

d_gene: -
v_gene: TRBV30
j_gene: TRBJ2-6
abundance: -
CDR3aa: CAHPTGGGLAGETGANVLTF
CDR3nt: TGTGCTCACCCGACAGGGGGCGGGTTAGCGGGAGAAACTGGGGCCAACGTCCTGACTTTC

d_gene: -
v_gene: TRBV6-6
j_gene: TRBJ1-6
abundance: -
CDR3aa: CASSKTSQDSPLHF
CDR3nt: TGTGCCAGCAGTAAGACCTCACAGGATTCACCCCTCCACTTT

d_gene: -
v_gene: TRBV2
j_gene: TRBJ2-3
abundance: -
CDR3aa: CASSVMRDTQYF
CDR3nt: TGTGCCAGCAGTGTTATGAGAGATACGCAGTATTTT

d_gene: -
v_gene: TRBV5-8
j_gene: TRBJ2-6
abundance: -
CDR3aa: CASSVSSGANVLTF
CDR3nt: TGTGCCAGCAGCGTTAGCTCTGGGGCCAACGTCCTGACTTTC

d_gene: -
v_gene: TRBV4-3
j_gene: TRBJ2-1
abundance: -
CDR3aa: CASSQLAGGMGYNEQFF
CDR3nt: TGCGCCAGCAGCCAACTGGCCGGCGGGATGGGGTACAATGAGCAGTTCTTC

d_gene: TRBD1
v_gene: TRBV2
j_gene: TRBJ2-5
abundance: -
CDR3aa: CASRGDSKMTQYF
CDR3nt: TGTGCCAGCAGGGGGGACAGTAAAATGACCCAGTACTTC

d_gene: -
v_gene: TRBV6-7
j_gene: TRBJ1-2
abundance: -
CDR3aa: CASSFLGDLAGYTF
CDR3nt: TGTGCCAGCAGTTTCCTGGGGGACTTGGCTGGCTACACCTTC

d_gene: -
v_gene: TRBV5-1
j_gene: TRBJ2-1
abundance: -
CDR3aa: CASRRDQAYNEQFF
CDR3nt: TGCGCCAGCAGGCGGGACCAGGCCTACAATGAGCAGTTCTTC

d_gene: TRBD1
v_gene: TRBV5-4
j_gene: TRBJ1-1
abundance: -
CDR3aa: CASSQTGSTEAFF
CDR3nt: TGTGCCAGCAGCCAGACAGGGAGCACTGAAGCTTTCTTT

d_gene: -
v_gene: TRBV6-6
j_gene: TRBJ1-3
abundance: -
CDR3aa: CASTTGQSGNTIYF
CDR3nt: TGTGCCAGCACCACAGGGCAGTCTGGAAACACCATATATTTT

d_gene: -
v_gene: TRBV5-5
j_gene: TRBJ2-5
abundance: -
CDR3aa: CASSISFLETQYF
CDR3nt: TGTGCCAGCAGCATCTCCTTCTTAGAGACCCAGTACTTC

d_gene: TRBD2
v_gene: TRBV11-2
j_gene: TRBJ2-2
abundance: -
CDR3aa: CASSLNAGGNTGELFF
CDR3nt: TGTGCCAGCAGCTTAAATGCGGGGGGGAACACCGGGGAGCTGTTTTTT